These 27 T cell receptor beta chains came from one sample sequenced in a study of blood T cell repertoires in COVID-19. The method was immunoSEQ multiplex PCR; TCRdb's version includes in-frame clones alone and lacks a portion of them. The data hold approximately 34,000 clones, with approximately 81% observed a single time. The sequencing input was peripheral blood. These receptors were collected from a man between 65 and 80 years old with COVID-19, enrolled during active disease.

This clone was seen a handful of times. The rearrangement uses TRBV14 and TRBJ1-3; D uncertain. This CDR3 comprises 13 residues. The V gene lost 0 bases and the J gene lost 10 bases, with 10 bases spanning the gap. CDR1 and CDR2 (germline): SGHDN, FVKESK. CDR3 nucleotides: TGTGCCAGCAGCCAAGAAGTCTCCCGGACCATATATTTT. Translation gives CASSQEVSRTIYF.

This CDR3 is CASSVGSLGNQPQHF. The DNA of the CDR3 is TGTGCCAGCAGCGTAGGGAGTCTGGGCAATCAGCCCCAGCATTTT. V gene TRBV9 combines with J gene TRBJ1-5; no clear D gene. This CDR3 has 15 residues. The germline V and J ends were trimmed by 0 bases and 2 bases, with 9 bases remaining between them. Per germline, CDR1 SGDLS and CDR2 YYNGEE.

The chain joins TRBV5-1 to TRBJ2-2; no reliable D call. The V and J ends lost 2 bases and 3 bases respectively, with 8 bases between them. This CDR3 has 14 amino acids. CDR1 SGHRS and CDR2 YFSETQ come from the germline V gene. The CDR3 sequence: CASSLVGYTGELFF. In nucleotides, the CDR3 is TGCGCCAGCAGCTTAGTCGGGTACACCGGGGAGCTGTTTTTT.

This clone was found a few times. CDR3 residues: CASSSRERGTREQYF. CDR3 DNA sequence: TGTGCCAGCAGCTCTCGTGAGCGGGGGACCCGCGAGCAGTACTTC. The chain links TRBV7-2 to TRBJ2-7; 8 nucleotides match TRBD2. V was clipped by 4 bases and J by 6 bases; unmatched bases: 11. In germline, CDR1 is SGHTA, CDR2 FQGNSA. The CDR3 is 15 residues long. Drawing the rest from reference TRBV7-2 and TRBJ2-7, the complete variable domain is GAGVSQSPSNKVTEKGKDVELRCDPISGHTALYWYRQSLGQGLEFLIYFQGNSAPDKSGLPSDRFSAERTGGSVSTLTIQRTQQEDSAVYLCASSSRERGTREQYFGPGTRLTVT.

This clone was seen only a few times. At one boundary the junction diverges from the germline segment, which might be a read error. This chain uses TRBV29-1 with TRBJ1-1; maybe TRBD1 (6 bases). The CDR3 has 15 amino acids. Germline CDR1 and CDR2: SQVTM and ANQGSEA. DNA of the CDR3: TGTAGCGGCGGGGGCGGTTGGGGAATGAACACTGAAGCTTTCTTT. This gives the protein CSGGGGWGMNTEAFF.

This chain uses TRBV3-1 (or the pseudogene TRBV3-2) with TRBJ2-7; 10 nucleotides align to TRBD2. V shed 3 bases, J shed 3 bases, and the junction held 8 bases outside the gene matches. The V gene's germline CDR1 is LGHDT and CDR2 YNNKEL (reference sequence). The CDR3 is made up of 16 amino acids. For the CDR3, the DNA is TGTGCCAGCAGCCAGGGCATCCTAGCGGGAGTCTACGAGCAGTACTTC. This gives the protein CASSQGILAGVYEQYF.

V usage is TRBV28 and J usage is TRBJ1-2; 9 nucleotides match TRBD1. CDR1 MDHEN and CDR2 SYDVKM come from the germline V gene. The V gene end was trimmed by 4 bases and the J gene end by 8 bases; junction bases not matched to a gene: 5. There are 13 residues in the CDR3. The CDR3 DNA follows: TGTGCCAGCAGTTCAGACAGGGGGGGAGGCTACACCTTC. Its translation is CASSSDRGGGYTF.

The chain employs TRBV6-5 and TRBJ1-4; 7 bases map to TRBD1. This CDR3 has 14 amino acids. Germline lookup yields CDR1 MNHEY and CDR2 SVGAGI. The ends lost 5 bases at V and 7 bases at J; junction bases unmatched: 7. The CDR3 DNA is TGTGCCAGCAGTCCCAACAGGGGTGGTGAAAAACTGTTTTTT. Protein: CASSPNRGGEKLFF.

The chain is built from TRBV7-9 and TRBJ1-1; 7 bases match TRBD1. Germline lookup yields CDR1 SEHNR and CDR2 FQNEAQ (reference sequence). Trimming removed 5 bases from V and 0 bases from J; junction bases left unmatched: 0. The CDR3 loop spans 13 amino acids. The CDR3 DNA is TGTGCCAGCAGCCAGGGGGTGAACACTGAAGCTTTCTTT. This gives the protein CASSQGVNTEAFF.

This clone appeared a single time. The CDR3 DNA is TGCGCCAGCAGTCAACGGGCAGGGGGCTGGAATGAGCAGTTCTTC. Translated: CASSQRAGGWNEQFF. V usage is TRBV23-1 and J usage is TRBJ2-1; 8 bases match TRBD1. TRBV23-1 is designated an ORF whose function remains uncertain. This CDR3 is built from 15 residues. The V segment lost 2 bases and the J segment 7 bases; nucleotides outside the gene matches: 7.

As for this clone: One junction end disagrees with the germline gene, perhaps due to a read error. V and J are TRBV28 and TRBJ2-1; perhaps TRBD1 as D (6 bases). CDR1 and CDR2 (germline): MDHEN, SYDVKM. CDR3 length equals 14 residues. The CDR3 DNA reads as TGTGCCAGCAGTTTTCCCCTCCGGGGCAGGGGACGGATCTTC. It translates to CASSFPLRGRGRIF.

The rearrangement uses TRBV19 and TRBJ1-5, with D perhaps TRBD1 (6 bases). Trimming removed 3 bases at V and 4 bases at J, with 13 bases between. Germline lookup yields CDR1 LNHDA and CDR2 SQIVND (reference sequence). This CDR3 contains 15 residues. CDR3 in amino acids: CASSIERTENQPQHF. The CDR3 coding sequence is TGTGCCAGTAGTATTGAACGGACAGAAAATCAGCCCCAGCATTTT.

In DNA form, the CDR3 reads TGTGCCAGCAGTCCGCCGGGACAGGGGGGGACTGAAGCTTTCTTT. It encodes CASSPPGQGGTEAFF. This chain uses TRBV27 with TRBJ1-1, with TRBD1 identical over 11 bases. J gave up 5 bases and V 5 bases, and 7 bases lay outside the gene matches. In germline, CDR1 is MNHEY, CDR2 SMNVEV (reference sequence). The CDR3 contains 15 residues.

The rearrangement uses TRBV18 and TRBJ1-3; 7 bases are shared with TRBD1. Unmatched junction bases numbered 4, after V lost 6 bases and J lost 2 bases. The CDR3 extends over 14 amino acids. Germline V gives CDR1 KGHSH, CDR2 LQKENI. The CDR3 DNA reads as TGTGCCAGCTCGATTGACAGGGCTGGAAACACCATATATTTT. Its translation is CASSIDRAGNTIYF.

The chain carries TRBV7-9 and TRBJ1-2; D not resolved. The V end was cut by 0 bases, the J end by 6 bases, with 11 bases between. This CDR3 spans 14 amino acids. From germline, CDR1 is SEHNR and CDR2 FQNEAQ (reference sequence). The CDR3 here is CASSLAVREDGYTF. Written as DNA, the CDR3 is TGTGCCAGCAGCTTAGCGGTTAGGGAGGATGGCTACACCTTC.

In regard to this clone: Because it lacks the conserved phenylalanine or tryptophan at the end, this CDR3 is likely a read error. Because the CDR3's place on the DNA is in doubt, the DNA is left out and the CDR3 is given as listed by TCRdb. The chain uses TRBV28 and TRBJ1-2; TRBD1, the table's D call, lacks a check against the DNA. Germline CDR1 is MDHEN and CDR2 is SYDVKM. Termini included, the CDR3 measures 12 amino acids. This chain's CDR3 is CASSPHVDSQIL.

This sequence joins TRBV5-1 and TRBJ2-1; 16 bases are shared with TRBD2. Germline lookup yields CDR1 SGHRS and CDR2 YFSETQ. This CDR3 spans 18 amino acids. Trimming at V came to 2 bases and at J to 8 bases, leaving 10 bases not matched to a gene. The CDR3 loop is CASSFGTSGRAGIDEQFF. CDR3 nucleotides: TGCGCCAGCAGCTTTGGGACTAGCGGGAGGGCTGGAATTGATGAGCAGTTCTTC. Full variable domain (rest looked up from reference TRBV5-1 and TRBJ2-1): KAGVTQTPRYLIKTRGQQVTLSCSPISGHRSVSWYQQTPGQGLQFLFEYFSETQRNKGNFPGRFSGRQFSNSRSEMNVSTLELGDSALYLCASSFGTSGRAGIDEQFFGPGTRLTVL.

This chain uses TRBV5-1 with TRBJ1-6, with no clear D. From germline, CDR1 is SGHRS and CDR2 YFSETQ. There are 14 residues in the CDR3. Trimming cost V 0 bases and J 4 bases, with 5 bases left between them. The CDR3 loop is CASSLESYNSPLHF. DNA for the CDR3: TGCGCCAGCAGCTTGGAGAGTTATAATTCACCCCTCCACTTT.

This clone was picked up a small number of times. The chain couples TRBV2 to TRBJ2-3; TRBD2 matches at 7 bases. The CDR3 spans 15 residues. CDR1 and CDR2 from the germline V gene are SNHLY and FYNNEI. Unmatched junction bases numbered 14, after V lost 7 bases and J lost 7 bases. In DNA form, the CDR3 reads TGTGCCAGCATTAGGAACCCGACGAGCGGGAATACGCAGTATTTT. This translates into CASIRNPTSGNTQYF.

The gene calls are TRBV11-2 and TRBJ2-7; no clear D. Looked up from germline, CDR1 is SGHAT and CDR2 is FQNNGV. The CDR3 length is 11 residues. The V end was cut by 5 bases, the J end by 6 bases, with 8 bases between. The CDR3 protein is CASSHTAEQYF. The CDR3 coding sequence is TGTGCCAGCAGCCATACAGCCGAGCAGTACTTC.

The count of this clone is one. V is TRBV29-1 and J is TRBJ2-5, with D hard to call. The CDR3 spans 13 residues. In germline, CDR1 is SQVTM, CDR2 ANQGSEA. V dropped 4 bases and J dropped 4 bases, with 13 bases sitting between them. The CDR3 sequence is CSVASGYGETQYF. The CDR3 coding sequence is TGCAGCGTTGCATCCGGTTACGGAGAGACCCAGTACTTC. The full variable domain, in which reference TRBV29-1 and TRBJ2-5 provide the parts outside the CDR3, is SAVISQKPSRDICQRGTSLTIQCQVDSQVTMMFWYRQQPGQSLTLIATANQGSEATYESGFVIDKFPISRPNLTFSTLTVSNMSPEDSSIYLCSVASGYGETQYFGPGTRLLVL.

This chain uses TRBV7-3 with TRBJ2-7; the D gene is possibly TRBD2 (6 bases). Per germline, CDR1 SGHTA and CDR2 FQGTGA. The V end lost 5 bases, the J end lost 9 bases, and 17 bases lay between the germline ends. The CDR3 covers 13 residues. CDR3 protein: CASSQSRDLLQYF. DNA of the CDR3: TGTGCCAGCAGCCAAAGCCGGGACTTGCTGCAGTACTTC.

This chain connects TRBV6-5 to TRBJ2-3; D ambiguous. Germline V gene data show CDR1 as MNHEY and CDR2 as SVGAGI. Trimming shortened V by 7 bases and J by 2 bases, and 13 bases separated the two germline ends. This CDR3 is built from 14 residues. Here the CDR3 DNA reads TGTGCCAGCACAAGCCAGGTTGTCACAGATACGCAGTATTTT. Encoded protein: CASTSQVVTDTQYF.

This chain joins TRBV24-1 and TRBJ2-2; 8 nucleotides agree with TRBD1. Germline V lookup: CDR1 KGHDR, CDR2 SFDVKD. The CDR3 sequence is 14 residues long. V was clipped by 8 bases and J by 1 base; unmatched bases: 2. Here the CDR3 reads CATKGTGNTGELFF. DNA of the CDR3: TGTGCCACCAAAGGGACAGGGAACACCGGGGAGCTGTTTTTT.

The V call is TRBV7-9, the J call TRBJ2-2; 10 bases agree with TRBD2. CDR1 and CDR2 (germline): SEHNR, FQNEAQ (reference sequence). CDR3 length equals 15 residues. V lost 5 bases to trimming and J lost 3 bases; unmatched junction nucleotides: 3. In DNA, the CDR3 is TGTGCCAGCAGCCTTAGCGGGAGGCACACCGGGGAGCTGTTTTTT. It translates to CASSLSGRHTGELFF.

This chain connects TRBV7-2 to TRBJ2-5, with 10 positions matching TRBD2. In germline, CDR1 is SGHTA, CDR2 FQGNSA. J gave up 5 bases and V 6 bases, and 12 bases lay outside the gene matches. CDR3 length: 16 amino acids. The CDR3: CASSLAQLTSGETQYF. The CDR3 bases are TGTGCCAGCAGTCTAGCACAATTGACTAGCGGGGAGACCCAGTACTTC.

J is TRBJ1-5 and V is TRBV28, with a weak D call TRBD1 (6 bases). Germline V gene sequence: CDR1 MDHEN, CDR2 SYDVKM. The CDR3 totals 16 residues. The germline V and J ends were trimmed by 9 bases and 0 bases, with 18 bases remaining between them. The CDR3 DNA reads as TGTGCCAGTATCAGAGAAACAGGGATTAGCAATCAGCCCCAGCATTTT. It yields the protein CASIRETGISNQPQHF.